Here is one TCR beta chain with its context. Its target is not known. The data stem from a study of T cell repertoires in cytomegalovirus infection. Study-wide context: In public TCR beta signatures, there were indications of both CMV infection and matching HLA type.

Using its own MiXCR run on the reads, TCRdb lists one record per CDR3 protein. The sample has tens of thousands of distinct CDR3 sequences, 33% seen once. Study-wide results and caveats: The study found HLA-C-restricted CMV-specific TCR beta clonotypes dominating the ex vivo response. Frequencies of public TCR beta families were cumulated, and this identified carriers of CMV plus the relevant HLA.

Germline CDR1 and CDR2: KGHSH and LQKENI. The CDR3 is 15 amino acids. The ends were cut back, 2 bases at V and 4 bases at J, with 11 bases in the middle. Sequencing was performed on PBMCs, sequenced either directly or after in vitro stimulation (not recorded which). The source is a human donor in good health (CMV status not recorded). Some clones in this sample may be carry-over from other donors' samples. V and J are TRBV18 and TRBJ1-4; no definite D call. The CDR3 bases are TGTGCCAGCTCACCAACAAGGACGGATAATGAAAAACTGTTTTTT. This translates into CASSPTRTDNEKLFF.